This TCR beta chain appears in the sequencing data of a study of control samples from healthy donors and cancer patients. TCRdb's table, derived via immunoSEQ multiplex PCR, lists solely in-frame clones and lacks some. In the table there are over 100,000 clones, 80% to 95% of which are singletons. J lost 4 bases, V lost 9 bases, and 6 bases had no gene match. CDR1 and CDR2 (germline): SNHLY, FYNNEI. The CDR3 sequence is 14 residues long. The specimen sequenced was blood. This chain joins TRBV2 and TRBJ2-1; TRBD1 agrees at 10 bases. This TCR was sampled from a man aged 18 to 29 in good health. The CDR3 DNA sequence: TGTGCCAGGGGTAAGGGACAGGGGTACAATGAGCAGTTCTTC. It specifies CARGKGQGYNEQFF.